This record concerns one T cell receptor (beta chain) sequence. Produced via immunoSEQ multiplex PCR; TCRdb's table is partial and in-frame only. The sample yields a few hundred thousand clones, around 87% seen once. CDR3 size: 11 residues. Germline V CDR1 and CDR2: SGHTS, YDEGEE. The V end lost 2 bases, the J end lost 4 bases, and 4 bases lay between the germline ends. The data belong to a study of blood T cell repertoires in COVID-19. Material: PBMCs or T cells enriched from blood (not recorded which). This sequence originates from a man aged 25-45 years who had recovered from COVID-19. This chain joins TRBV5-8 and TRBJ2-7, with unresolved D. CDR3 bases: TGTGCCAGCAGCTTTAGTTACGAGCAGTACTTC. This translates into CASSFSYEQYF.